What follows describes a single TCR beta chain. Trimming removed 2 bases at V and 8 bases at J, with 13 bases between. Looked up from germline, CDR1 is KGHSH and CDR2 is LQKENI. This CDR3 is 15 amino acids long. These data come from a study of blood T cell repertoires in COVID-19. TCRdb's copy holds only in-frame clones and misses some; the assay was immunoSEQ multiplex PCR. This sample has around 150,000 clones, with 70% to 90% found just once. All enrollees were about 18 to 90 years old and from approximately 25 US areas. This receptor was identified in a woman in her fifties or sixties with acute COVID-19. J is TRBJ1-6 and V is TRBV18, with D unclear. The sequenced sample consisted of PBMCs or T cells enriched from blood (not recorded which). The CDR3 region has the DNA TGTGCCAGCTCACCAAGTCCAGTCATGGATTCACCCCTCCACTTT. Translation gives CASSPSPVMDSPLHF.